The 17 T cell receptor beta chains below all came from one sample that was sequenced in a study of blood T cell repertoires in COVID-19. Produced via immunoSEQ multiplex PCR; TCRdb's table is partial and in-frame only. The sample comprises fewer than 400,000 clones, around 85% of which are singletons, and 2.2% rests with the top ten. Sequencing was done on a sample of PBMCs or T cells enriched from blood (not recorded which). These receptors originate from a man aged 25-45 years who had recovered from COVID-19.

The chain employs TRBV2 and TRBJ1-4; D is ambiguous. Trimming stripped 8 bases from V and 0 bases from J, with 16 bases between. Looked up from germline, CDR1 is SNHLY and CDR2 is FYNNEI. The CDR3 loop spans 16 amino acids. The CDR3 sequence: CASLGGPRATNEKLFF. The CDR3 DNA reads TGTGCCAGCCTGGGAGGACCTCGCGCAACTAATGAAAAACTGTTTTTT.

The rearrangement links TRBV19 to TRBJ2-2, with TRBD1 matching over 8 bases. J was trimmed by 4 bases and V by 6 bases; bases with no gene match: 7. CDR3 length: 15 residues. Germline V gives CDR1 LNHDA, CDR2 SQIVND (reference sequence). The CDR3 DNA sequence: TGTGCCAGTAGGACGGGACAGGTCATCACCGGGGAGCTGTTTTTT. Protein sequence: CASRTGQVITGELFF.

The V call is TRBV4-1, the J call TRBJ1-2; 7 bases are shared with TRBD1. V shed 4 bases, J shed 0 bases, and the junction held 5 bases outside the gene matches. Germline values: CDR1 MGHRA, CDR2 YSYEKL. CDR3 length: 15 amino acids. This CDR3 reads CASSLGDSPNYGYTF. CDR3 bases: TGCGCCAGCAGCCTAGGGGACAGTCCTAACTATGGCTACACCTTC.

The chain uses TRBV19 and TRBJ2-5; a weak D match, TRBD1 (5 bases). V dropped 6 bases and J dropped 2 bases, with 10 bases sitting between them. There are 13 residues in the CDR3. Germline CDR1 is LNHDA and CDR2 is SQIVND (reference sequence). CDR3: CASSVGRQETQYF. The CDR3 nucleotides are TGTGCCAGTAGCGTGGGGCGACAAGAGACCCAGTACTTC.

This chain joins TRBV11-3 and TRBJ2-5; TRBD2 is a possible D gene (6 bases). Trimming cost V 4 bases and J 5 bases, with 11 bases left between them. Per the germline V gene, CDR1 is SGHNT and CDR2 is YENEEA. CDR3 length: 13 residues. The CDR3 loop reads CASSSTSSETQYF. The CDR3 bases are TGTGCCAGCAGCTCGACTAGTTCTGAGACCCAGTACTTC. Based on the CDR3 plus reference TRBV11-3 and TRBJ2-5, the full variable domain is EAGVVQSPRYKIIEKKQPVAFWCNPISGHNTLYWYLQNLGQGPELLIRYENEEAVDDSQLPKDRFSAERLKGVDSTLKIQPAELGDSAVYLCASSSTSSETQYFGPGTRLLVL.

This chain links TRBV4-2 with TRBJ1-1; 7 nucleotides match TRBD1. The CDR3 sequence is 13 residues long. The J segment lost 8 bases and the V segment lost 1 base, leaving 4 bases of the junction unmatched. Germline CDR1 is LGHNA and CDR2 is YNFKEQ. The CDR3 loop reads CASSQAQGGEAFF. DNA of the CDR3: TGTGCCAGCAGCCAAGCCCAGGGGGGCGAAGCTTTCTTT.

This clone showed up just a few times. V is TRBV7-6 and J is TRBJ1-6; TRBD1 is a possible D gene (5 bases). V was shortened by 3 bases and J by 7 bases, with 13 bases between the two germline ends. Germline CDR1 reads SGHVS; CDR2 reads FNYEAQ. CDR3 length: 15 residues. The CDR3 sequence: CASSLSIGGNSPLHF. CDR3 DNA: TGTGCCAGCAGCTTGTCGATCGGGGGGAATTCACCCCTCCACTTT.

The V and J genes are TRBV6-5 and TRBJ1-2; 7 bases match TRBD1. J was trimmed by 6 bases and V by 5 bases; bases with no gene match: 6. Germline lookup yields CDR1 MNHEY and CDR2 SVGAGI. The length of the CDR3 is 13 residues. The DNA for the CDR3 is TGTGCCAGCAGTCTACAGGGGTCGGATGGCTACACCTTC. It is translated as CASSLQGSDGYTF.

The gene calls are TRBV7-2 and TRBJ1-6; tentative D call: TRBD1 (6 bases). CDR3 size: 14 residues. Germline V gene lookup returns CDR1 SGHTA and CDR2 FQGNSA. V was clipped by 4 bases and J by 9 bases, with 13 bases between them. In nucleotides, the CDR3 is TGTGCCAGCAGCTCCAGGGGTCTTAGTTCACCCCTCCACTTT. It is translated as CASSSRGLSSPLHF.

This chain links TRBV21-1 with TRBJ1-5; TRBD1, the table's D call, was not compared with the DNA. TRBV21-1 is assigned pseudogene status. There are 19 residues in the CDR3. CDR3 region: CASSNKPRTGFLGNQPQHF. The CDR3 DNA follows: TGTGCCAGCAGCAACAAACCAAGGACAGGGTTTCTCGGCAATCAGCCCCAGCATTTT.

This chain connects TRBV7-2 to TRBJ2-1; a possible D gene is TRBD2 (5 bases). Between the trimmed V and J ends, which lost 5 bases and 7 bases, there was a span of 18 bases. The CDR3 has 15 residues. Germline V gives CDR1 SGHTA, CDR2 FQGNSA. The CDR3 here is CASSPVTSASNEQFF. The CDR3 coding sequence is TGTGCCAGCAGCCCAGTCACTAGTGCTTCGAATGAGCAGTTCTTC. The full variable domain, rest sourced from reference TRBV7-2 and TRBJ2-1, is GAGVSQSPSNKVTEKGKDVELRCDPISGHTALYWYRQSLGQGLEFLIYFQGNSAPDKSGLPSDRFSAERTGGSVSTLTIQRTQQEDSAVYLCASSPVTSASNEQFFGPGTRLTVL.

This clone was counted between two and nine times. The J gene is TRBJ2-5, the V gene TRBV4-3, with 7 bases fitting TRBD2. V lost 1 base, J lost 2 bases, and 7 bases stayed unmatched. Germline V lookup: CDR1 LGHNA, CDR2 YSLEER. The CDR3 has 16 residues. CDR3: CASSQGISAGQETQYF. The CDR3 DNA reads TGCGCCAGCAGCCAAGGAATCTCAGCGGGACAAGAGACCCAGTACTTC.

The chain employs TRBV19 and TRBJ2-1; 8 nucleotides line up with TRBD2. The germline V gene encodes CDR1 LNHDA and CDR2 SQIVND (reference sequence). J lost 8 bases, V lost 1 base, and 16 bases had no gene match. This CDR3 comprises 18 residues. The CDR3 nucleotides are TGTGCCAGTAGTATAGGGGTTCTTTTCGGGGGGGGCTTCGATGAGCAGTTCTTC. Its translation: CASSIGVLFGGGFDEQFF.

V gene TRBV19 combines with J gene TRBJ1-1, with no clear D. Per the germline V gene, CDR1 is LNHDA and CDR2 is SQIVND (reference sequence). V was pared by 4 bases and J by 1 base, with 10 bases between. This CDR3 is 14 amino acids long. This CDR3 is CASSRSWRNTEAFF. The CDR3 nucleotides are TGTGCCAGTAGTAGGTCGTGGAGGAACACTGAAGCTTTCTTT.

The chain carries TRBV5-6 and TRBJ2-3, with 14 bases matching TRBD2. The junction had 6 bases not matched to a gene; V was cut back by 3 bases and J by 3 bases. This CDR3 has 17 amino acids. The germline V gene encodes CDR1 SGHDT and CDR2 YYEEEE. The CDR3 is CASSWGLAGERTDTQYF. CDR3 nucleotides: TGTGCCAGCAGCTGGGGACTAGCGGGGGAGAGGACAGATACGCAGTATTTT. Full variable domain (rest looked up from reference TRBV5-6 and TRBJ2-3): DAGVTQSPTHLIKTRGQQVTLRCSPKSGHDTVSWYQQALGQGPQFIFQYYEEEERQRGNFPDRFSGHQFPNYSSELNVNALLLGDSALYLCASSWGLAGERTDTQYFGPGTRLTVL.

The rearrangement joins TRBV19 to TRBJ1-5, with D perhaps matching TRBD1 (5 bases). V was pared by 8 bases and J by 6 bases, with 14 bases between. Germline V gene sequence: CDR1 LNHDA, CDR2 SQIVND (reference sequence). The CDR3 sequence is 13 residues long. CDR3 residues: CASQGGIGQPQHF. CDR3 DNA sequence: TGTGCCAGTCAGGGAGGGATTGGTCAGCCCCAGCATTTT. The whole variable domain, filled in from reference TRBV19 and TRBJ1-5, reads DGGITQSPKYLFRKEGQNVTLSCEQNLNHDAMYWYRQDPGQGLRLIYYSQIVNDFQKGDIAEGYSVSREKKESFPLTVTSAQKNPTAFYLCASQGGIGQPQHFGDGTRLSIL.

The chain uses TRBV27 and TRBJ2-7, with D perhaps TRBD1 (6 bases). Germline V gene lookup returns CDR1 MNHEY and CDR2 SMNVEV (reference sequence). V lost 5 bases and J lost 2, with 16 bases in between. The CDR3 length is 15 residues. The chain's CDR3 is CASSPRTAVPYEQYF. As DNA, the CDR3 is TGTGCCAGCAGTCCCCGGACAGCAGTACCCTACGAGCAGTACTTC.